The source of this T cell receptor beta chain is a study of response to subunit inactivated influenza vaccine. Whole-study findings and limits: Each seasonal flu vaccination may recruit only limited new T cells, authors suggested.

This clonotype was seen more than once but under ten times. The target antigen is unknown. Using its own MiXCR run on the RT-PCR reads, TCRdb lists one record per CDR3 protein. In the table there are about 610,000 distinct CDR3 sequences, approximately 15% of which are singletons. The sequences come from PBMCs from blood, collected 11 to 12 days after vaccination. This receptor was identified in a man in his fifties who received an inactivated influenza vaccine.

The CDR3 coding sequence is TGTGCCAGCAGCTTACGGGACACGAACACCGGGGAGCTGTTTTTT. It is translated as CASSLRDTNTGELFF. V and J are TRBV7-2 and TRBJ2-2, with D maybe TRBD1 (6 bases). Germline V gives CDR1 SGHTA, CDR2 FQGNSA. V was clipped by 2 bases and J by 0 bases, with 7 bases between them. This CDR3 has 15 amino acids.